These 3 T cell receptor beta chains were sequenced from one sample in a study of blood T cell repertoires in COVID-19. Libraries were prepared by immunoSEQ multiplex PCR; TCRdb keeps only in-frame clonotypes and omits some of them. The table records under 400,000 clones, approximately 89% of them present only once. The sample was peripheral blood. The receptors originated from a woman between 55 and 75 years old with COVID-19, enrolled during active disease.

The chain joins TRBV23-1 to TRBJ2-7; possible D gene TRBD1, 5 bases. TRBV23-1 is sorted into the ORF group, with uncertain function. With 10 bases removed from V and 4 bases from J, the gap between germline ends came to 20 bases. The CDR3 length is 14 residues. The CDR3 DNA follows: TGCGCCATCACTCTCAGGGTCATCGTATACGAGCAGTACTTC. Translating gives CAITLRVIVYEQYF.

V and J are TRBV9 and TRBJ2-1; 7 nucleotides line up with TRBD2. This CDR3 has 13 amino acids. The V gene end was trimmed by 2 bases and the J gene end by 5 bases; junction bases not matched to a gene: 1. Germline values: CDR1 SGDLS, CDR2 YYNGEE. The CDR3 loop is CASSVGTNNEQFF. The CDR3 DNA follows: TGTGCCAGCAGCGTGGGGACTAACAATGAGCAGTTCTTC.

The chain combines TRBV27 with TRBJ1-4; 9 nucleotides align to TRBD1. The germline V gene has CDR1 MNHEY and CDR2 SMNVEV (reference sequence). V lost 4 bases, J lost 7 bases, and 4 bases stayed unmatched. This CDR3 is built from 14 residues. CDR3 sequence (DNA): TGTGCCAGCAGTTCGACAGGGGGTGGTGAAAAACTGTTTTTT. Translating gives CASSSTGGGEKLFF.